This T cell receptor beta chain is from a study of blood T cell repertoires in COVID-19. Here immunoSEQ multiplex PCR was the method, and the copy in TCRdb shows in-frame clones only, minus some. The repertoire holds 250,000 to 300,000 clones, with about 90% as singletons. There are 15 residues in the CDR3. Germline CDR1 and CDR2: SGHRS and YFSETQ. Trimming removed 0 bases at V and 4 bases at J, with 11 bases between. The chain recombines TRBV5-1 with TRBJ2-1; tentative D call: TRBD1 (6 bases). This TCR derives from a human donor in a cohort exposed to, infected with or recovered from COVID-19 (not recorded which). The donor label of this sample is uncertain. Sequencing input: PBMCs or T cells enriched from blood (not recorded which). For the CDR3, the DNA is TGCGCCAGCAGCTTGGAGGGACATGAGTACAATGAGCAGTTCTTC. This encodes CASSLEGHEYNEQFF.